This entry lists 24 T cell receptor beta chains sequenced from one sample in a study of Ad26.COV2.S vaccination and SARS-CoV-2 variants. Profiled with immunoSEQ multiplex PCR; TCRdb holds only in-frame clones, not every one. The sample includes a few hundred thousand clones, around 90% of them seen just once. As to treatment: some 20 received Ad26.COV2.S at low or high dose, single or two shots; about 5 received placebo; per-sample allocation not given. Vaccine and placebo recipients were sampled on day 63 after the first injection. Sequencing was performed on peripheral blood, taken in a trial of Ad26.COV2.S vaccine versus placebo. These receptor sequences come from a person aged 18-65 years who received the Ad26.COV2.S COVID-19 vaccine or a placebo.

The chain couples TRBV28 to TRBJ2-5; TRBD1 might be the D (6 bases). Germline CDR1 is MDHEN and CDR2 is SYDVKM. This CDR3 is built from 14 residues. V was pared by 2 bases and J by 4 bases, with 11 bases between. DNA of the CDR3: TGTGCCAGCAGTTTACCCGGGGACACAGAGACCCAGTACTTC. Encoded protein: CASSLPGDTETQYF.

This clone was counted once. The chain uses TRBV19 and TRBJ2-2, with D unresolved. Trimming took off 0 bases at V and 3 bases at J, with 11 bases between the two ends. This CDR3 spans 16 amino acids. CDR1 LNHDA and CDR2 SQIVND come from the germline V gene (reference sequence). CDR3 loop: CASSIDGTTYTGELFF. The CDR3 DNA reads TGTGCCAGTAGTATAGATGGTACAACCTACACCGGGGAGCTGTTTTTT.

This chain links TRBV7-2 with TRBJ2-1; 9 nucleotides agree with TRBD2. V trimming: 0 bases; J trimming: 8 bases; junction bases outside the gene matches: 5. This CDR3 is 15 amino acids long. CDR1 and CDR2 (germline): SGHTA, FQGNSA. The CDR3 region has the DNA TGTGCCAGCAGCTTAGCGGCGGGGGGGTTTTATGAGCAGTTCTTC. Translating it yields CASSLAAGGFYEQFF.

V is TRBV5-1 and J is TRBJ2-1; no reliable D call. Germline-derived CDR1 and CDR2 are SGHRS and YFSETQ. Trimming shortened V by 7 bases and J by 0 bases, and 20 bases separated the two germline ends. The CDR3 covers 17 residues. The DNA for the CDR3 is TGCGCCAGCGGCCCCTTCCCAATGGGTAGCTCCTACAATGAGCAGTTCTTC. Protein sequence: CASGPFPMGSSYNEQFF.

The table lists this clone with a count of one. CDR3 DNA: TGCGCCAGCAGCTTGCCTAGCACAGATACGCAGTATTTT. This gives the protein CASSLPSTDTQYF. The chain employs TRBV5-1 and TRBJ2-3; D gene unclear. This CDR3 is built from 13 residues. Trimming stripped 1 base from V and 0 bases from J, with 3 bases between. CDR1 is SGHRS, CDR2 YFSETQ, per germline.

The chain is built from TRBV27 and TRBJ1-1; 9 nucleotides line up with TRBD1. With V trimmed by 6 bases and J by 4 bases, 9 bases remained unmatched. Germline V gene sequence: CDR1 MNHEY, CDR2 SMNVEV (reference sequence). The CDR3 is 15 amino acids. The CDR3 DNA reads as TGTGCCAGCAGGTCGAACAGGGGGCTAGGCACTGAAGCTTTCTTT. Translated: CASRSNRGLGTEAFF.

This chain uses TRBV3-1 (or the pseudogene TRBV3-2) with TRBJ1-1; D perhaps matches TRBD1 (5 bases). The CDR3 spans 14 residues. Germline V lookup: CDR1 LGHDT, CDR2 YNNKEL (reference sequence). V lost 4 bases, J lost 4 bases, and 13 bases lay in between. The CDR3 protein is CASSPETGLTEAFF. The CDR3 bases are TGTGCCAGCAGCCCCGAAACAGGTCTCACTGAAGCTTTCTTT.

The chain has TRBV10-3 and TRBJ1-1; 7 positions match TRBD1. In germline, CDR1 is ENHRY, CDR2 SYGVKD. Germline trimming cut 3 bases from V and 0 bases from J; bases unmatched to any gene: 7. CDR3 length equals 16 residues. The CDR3 protein is CAISDRDSSLNTEAFF. The CDR3 nucleotides read TGTGCCATCAGTGACCGGGACAGCTCATTGAACACTGAAGCTTTCTTT.

The rearrangement links TRBV9 to TRBJ2-7, with D perhaps matching TRBD1 or TRBD2 (6 bases each). The CDR3 sequence is 14 residues long. V lost 4 bases, J lost 2 bases, and 13 bases lay in between. Germline CDR1 and CDR2: SGDLS and YYNGEE. CDR3 amino acids: CASSSRDNPYEQYF. The CDR3 DNA follows: TGTGCCAGCAGCTCGCGGGACAACCCCTACGAGCAGTACTTC.

The rearrangement links TRBV27 to TRBJ1-4; D is uncertain. V lost 8 bases and J 8 bases, leaving 24 bases between the germline ends. The CDR3 is made up of 16 amino acids. The germline V gene has CDR1 MNHEY and CDR2 SMNVEV (reference sequence). As DNA, the CDR3 is TGTGCCAGCTCACCCGGCGGGTGGTACCCTGCCGAAAAACTGTTTTTT. Its translation: CASSPGGWYPAEKLFF.

The chain combines TRBV7-9 with TRBJ2-5, with 7 bases that match TRBD2. The germline V gene encodes CDR1 SEHNR and CDR2 FQNEAQ (reference sequence). The CDR3 covers 15 residues. V trimming: 6 bases; J trimming: 3 bases; junction bases outside the gene matches: 10. DNA of the CDR3: TGTGCCAGCAGTCATGACACTAGCGTAAAAGAGACCCAGTACTTC. The encoded protein is CASSHDTSVKETQYF.

The V and J genes are TRBV6-1 and TRBJ1-1; D is unclear. Trimming removed 1 base at V and 5 bases at J, with 14 bases between. Germline values: CDR1 MNHNS, CDR2 SASEGT. The CDR3 runs 15 residues. CDR3 DNA sequence: TGTGCCAGCAGTGAAGGCCCAGAGGGAAGAACTGAAGCTTTCTTT. As protein: CASSEGPEGRTEAFF.

This clone was seen only a few times. This rearrangement joins TRBV7-2 to TRBJ1-6; D gene uncertain. The CDR3 sequence is 16 residues long. Germline loops: CDR1 SGHTA, CDR2 FQGNSA. V shed 3 bases and J shed 10 bases, with 19 bases lying between them. CDR3 region: CASSFQVPPDGSPLHF. CDR3 bases: TGTGCCAGCAGCTTCCAAGTCCCCCCAGACGGATCACCCCTCCACTTT.

This chain links TRBV30 with TRBJ1-1, with 7 bases lining up with TRBD1. Germline V gene sequence: CDR1 GTSNPN, CDR2 SVGIG (reference sequence). With V trimmed by 2 bases and J by 5 bases, 2 bases remained unmatched. This CDR3 contains 12 residues. The DNA for the CDR3 is TGTGCCTGGAGTTCGACAGGGACTGAAGCTTTCTTT. Encoded protein: CAWSSTGTEAFF. The whole variable domain, filled in from reference TRBV30 and TRBJ1-1, reads SQTIHQWPATLVQPVGSPLSLECTVEGTSNPNLYWYRQAAGRGLQLLFYSVGIGQISSEVPQNLSASRPQDRQFILSSKKLLLSDSGFYLCAWSSTGTEAFFGQGTRLTVV.

This sequence joins TRBV19 and TRBJ1-1; D is possibly TRBD1 (5 bases). V lost 5 bases and J 1 base, leaving 8 bases between the germline ends. CDR3 length equals 13 residues. Germline lookup yields CDR1 LNHDA and CDR2 SQIVND (reference sequence). Written as DNA, the CDR3 is TGTGCCAGTAGTGGGACGGAGAACACTGAAGCTTTCTTT. Amino acids: CASSGTENTEAFF.

The chain recombines TRBV6-1 with TRBJ2-7; D possibly corresponds to TRBD1 (5 bases). V was clipped by 1 base and J by 3 bases, with 13 bases between them. The CDR3 runs to 15 residues. From germline, CDR1 is MNHNS and CDR2 SASEGT. The CDR3 coding sequence is TGTGCCAGCAGTGAAGGAAAGGGGCCCCTCTACGAGCAGTACTTC. It translates to CASSEGKGPLYEQYF.

J is TRBJ1-1 and V is TRBV29-1; TRBD1 agrees at 10 bases. The germline V gene has CDR1 SQVTM and CDR2 ANQGSEA. The ends lost 7 bases at V and 5 bases at J; junction bases unmatched: 13. The CDR3 consists of 15 residues. The CDR3 sequence is CSASGTGDGWTEAFF. CDR3 in DNA: TGCAGCGCTTCCGGGACAGGGGACGGGTGGACTGAAGCTTTCTTT.

The chain recombines TRBV7-2 with TRBJ1-1; D is perhaps TRBD1 (5 bases). Trimming removed 3 bases at V and 2 bases at J, with 10 bases between. In germline, CDR1 is SGHTA, CDR2 FQGNSA. This CDR3 is 14 amino acids long. CDR3 protein: CASSFMTVNTEAFF. The CDR3 DNA sequence: TGTGCCAGCAGCTTTATGACAGTCAACACTGAAGCTTTCTTT.

CDR3 DNA sequence: TGTGCCAGCAGTGAAAGAGGGGCCCCACAGGGTAAAGAGACCCAGTACTTC. Translating it yields CASSERGAPQGKETQYF. The V and J genes are TRBV2 and TRBJ2-5; D is possibly TRBD1 (6 bases). The CDR3 length is 17 residues. The V end was cut by 2 bases, the J end by 3 bases, with 19 bases between. Germline V CDR1 and CDR2: SNHLY, FYNNEI.

V and J are TRBV3-1 (or the pseudogene TRBV3-2) and TRBJ1-5, with D uncertain. CDR1 LGHDT and CDR2 YNNKEL come from the germline V gene (reference sequence). This CDR3 is 13 amino acids long. V was trimmed by 6 bases and J by 9 bases, leaving 15 bases between them. The CDR3 DNA sequence: TGTGCCAGCAGTCCTCGACTTGAAGGGCCCCAGCATTTT. It specifies CASSPRLEGPQHF.

The genes are TRBV27 and TRBJ1-2, with 7 bases fitting TRBD1. The CDR3 runs 15 residues. Germline V gene sequence: CDR1 MNHEY, CDR2 SMNVEV (reference sequence). The junction had 11 bases not matched to a gene; V was cut back by 3 bases and J by 7 bases. CDR3 sequence reads: CASSLGRGVPSGYTF. The CDR3 nucleotides are TGTGCCAGCAGTTTGGGCAGGGGGGTCCCCTCTGGCTACACCTTC.

The CDR3 is CASSLVWEEAFF. The CDR3 DNA is TGTGCCAGCAGCTTAGTCTGGGAAGAAGCTTTCTTT. This chain links TRBV11-2 with TRBJ1-1; D remains unclear. In germline, CDR1 is SGHAT, CDR2 FQNNGV. The CDR3 covers 12 residues. V lost 1 base to trimming and J lost 8 bases, with 8 bases between them.

The chain employs TRBV29-1 and TRBJ1-2; D call uncertain. CDR3 size: 15 residues. Germline assignment: CDR1 SQVTM and CDR2 ANQGSEA. V lost 6 bases and J 7 bases, leaving 24 bases between the germline ends. In DNA, the CDR3 is TGCAGCGTAGACGCAAACTCCGGGTTGATTTTTGGCTACACCTTC. This gives the protein CSVDANSGLIFGYTF.

The sample holds many counts of this clone. The rearrangement uses TRBV27 and TRBJ1-2; 9 nucleotides agree with TRBD1. Germline V gene sequence: CDR1 MNHEY, CDR2 SMNVEV (reference sequence). Trimming cost V 4 bases and J 3 bases; bases outside gene matches: 6. The CDR3 is 15 residues long. CDR3 in DNA: TGTGCCAGCAGTTCCTGGACAGGGGCGGACTATGGCTACACCTTC. As protein: CASSSWTGADYGYTF.